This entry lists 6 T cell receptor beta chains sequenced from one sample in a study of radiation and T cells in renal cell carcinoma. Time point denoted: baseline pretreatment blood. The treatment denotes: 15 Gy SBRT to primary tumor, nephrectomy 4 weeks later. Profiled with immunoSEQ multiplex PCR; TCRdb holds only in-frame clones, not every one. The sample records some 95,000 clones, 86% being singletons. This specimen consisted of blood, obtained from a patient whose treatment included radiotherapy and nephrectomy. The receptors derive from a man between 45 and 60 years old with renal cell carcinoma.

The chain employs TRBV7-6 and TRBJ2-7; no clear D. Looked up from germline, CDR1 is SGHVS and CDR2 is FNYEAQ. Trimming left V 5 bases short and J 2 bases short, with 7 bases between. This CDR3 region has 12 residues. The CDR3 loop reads CASSPSTYEQYF. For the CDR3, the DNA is TGTGCCAGCAGCCCCTCGACCTACGAGCAGTACTTC.

The CDR3 DNA sequence: TGCGCCAGCAGCCCTGGACTAGCGGGAGGGGCTGAGCAGTTCTTC. Residues: CASSPGLAGGAEQFF. The rearrangement joins TRBV5-1 to TRBJ2-1, with 15 bases matching TRBD2. The trim removed 4 bases at V and 9 bases at J, leaving 5 bases unmatched. CDR3 size: 15 residues. The germline gives CDR1 SGHRS, CDR2 YFSETQ.

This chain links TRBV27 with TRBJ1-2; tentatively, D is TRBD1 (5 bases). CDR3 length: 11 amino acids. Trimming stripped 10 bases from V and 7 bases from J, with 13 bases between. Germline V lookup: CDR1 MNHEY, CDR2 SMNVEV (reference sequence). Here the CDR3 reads CATKLGGGYTF. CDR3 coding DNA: TGTGCCACCAAGCTGGGGGGTGGCTACACCTTC.

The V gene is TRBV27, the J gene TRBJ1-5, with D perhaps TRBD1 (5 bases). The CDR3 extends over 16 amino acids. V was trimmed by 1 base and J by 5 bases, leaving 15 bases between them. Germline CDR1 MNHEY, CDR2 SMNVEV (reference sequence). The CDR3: CASSLLGRGGDQPQHF. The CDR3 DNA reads TGTGCCAGCAGTTTATTGGGGAGGGGCGGGGATCAGCCCCAGCATTTT.

The CDR3 DNA reads as TGTGCCAGCAGCGTAGCGGGGTCTATGAATGAGCAGTTCTTC. Translated, it gives CASSVAGSMNEQFF. The chain combines TRBV9 with TRBJ2-1; weak D call: TRBD2 (5 bases). CDR1 and CDR2 from the germline V gene are SGDLS and YYNGEE. Deletions cut 0 bases from V and 7 bases from J, with 11 bases between. This CDR3 comprises 14 residues. Full variable domain (remainder filled in from reference TRBV9 and TRBJ2-1): DSGVTQTPKHLITATGQRVTLRCSPRSGDLSVYWYQQSLDQGLQFLIQYYNGEERAKGNILERFSAQQFPDLHSELNLSSLELGDSALYFCASSVAGSMNEQFFGPGTRLTVL.

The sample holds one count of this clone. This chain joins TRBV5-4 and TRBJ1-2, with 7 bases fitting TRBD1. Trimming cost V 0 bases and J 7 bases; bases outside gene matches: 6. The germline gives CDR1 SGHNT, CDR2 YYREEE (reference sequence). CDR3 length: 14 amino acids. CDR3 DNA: TGTGCCAGCAGCTTGGTGGGACAGTTTAGTGGCTACACCTTC. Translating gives CASSLVGQFSGYTF.